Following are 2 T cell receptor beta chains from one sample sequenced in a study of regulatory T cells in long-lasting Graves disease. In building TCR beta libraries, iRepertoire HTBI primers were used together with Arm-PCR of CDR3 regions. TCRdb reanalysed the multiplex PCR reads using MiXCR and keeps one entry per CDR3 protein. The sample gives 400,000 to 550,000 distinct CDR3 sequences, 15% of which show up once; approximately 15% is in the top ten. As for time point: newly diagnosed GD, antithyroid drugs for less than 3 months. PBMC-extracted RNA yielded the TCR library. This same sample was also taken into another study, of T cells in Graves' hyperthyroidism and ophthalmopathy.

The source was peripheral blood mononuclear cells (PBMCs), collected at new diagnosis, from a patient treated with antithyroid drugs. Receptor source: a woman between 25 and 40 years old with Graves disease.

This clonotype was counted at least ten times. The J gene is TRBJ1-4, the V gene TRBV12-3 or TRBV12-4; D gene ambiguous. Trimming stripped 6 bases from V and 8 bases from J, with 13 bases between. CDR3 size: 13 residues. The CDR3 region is CASRPLVDEKLFF. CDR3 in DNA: TGTGCCAGCAGGCCCCTTGTGGACGAAAAACTGTTTTTT.

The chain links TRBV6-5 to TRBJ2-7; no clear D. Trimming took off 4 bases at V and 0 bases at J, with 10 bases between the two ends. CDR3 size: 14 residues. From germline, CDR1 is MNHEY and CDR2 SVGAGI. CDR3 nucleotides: TGTGCCAGCAGTTCGGACCGCGACTCCTACGAGCAGTACTTC. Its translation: CASSSDRDSYEQYF.